What follows are 4 T cell receptor beta chains derived from one specimen sequenced in a study of T cell repertoires in cytomegalovirus infection. TCRdb passed the reads through MiXCR, listing each CDR3 protein once. The table shows over 300,000 distinct CDR3 sequences, with roughly 17% occurring only once. The material sequenced was PBMCs. The receptors come from a human donor in good health (CMV status not recorded). Some clones in this sample may be carry-over from other donors' samples.

This clonotype was observed a few times. The chain uses TRBV25-1 and TRBJ1-5; TRBD1 might be the D (6 bases). The CDR3 has 14 residues. Trimming removed 3 bases at V and 7 bases at J, with 13 bases between. Germline V gene lookup returns CDR1 MGHDK and CDR2 SYGVNS. The CDR3 loop reads CASSDPTGVQPQHF. The DNA for the CDR3 is TGTGCCAGCAGTGATCCGACAGGCGTCCAGCCCCAGCATTTT.

This clonotype appeared many times. The CDR3 coding sequence is TGTGCCAGCAGGTTGACCGAGATCCAAGAGACCCAGTACTTC. Amino acids: CASRLTEIQETQYF. The rearrangement uses TRBV6-2 or TRBV6-3 and TRBJ2-5, with unresolved D. CDR3 length: 14 amino acids. With 6 bases removed from V and 1 base from J, the gap between germline ends came to 12 bases. Germline V gives CDR1 MNHEY, CDR2 SVGEGT.

This clonotype appeared many times. The chain recombines TRBV5-4 with TRBJ2-5; TRBD2 is a possible D gene (6 bases). Germline V gene lookup returns CDR1 SGHNT and CDR2 YYREEE (reference sequence). The CDR3 loop spans 15 amino acids. Trimming shortened V by 4 bases and J by 0 bases, and 13 bases separated the two germline ends. CDR3 in DNA: TGTGCCAGCAGCCCAAAGAAGCGGGACCAAGAGACCCAGTACTTC. Amino acid sequence: CASSPKKRDQETQYF.

This clonotype turned up a few times. The chain recombines TRBV20-1 with TRBJ1-2; D may be TRBD1 (5 bases). This CDR3 comprises 14 residues. V was pared by 4 bases and J by 0 bases, with 12 bases between. In germline, CDR1 is DFQATT, CDR2 SNEGSKA (reference sequence). CDR3 sequence reads: CSATTQGTNYGYTF. CDR3 DNA: TGCAGTGCTACTACGCAGGGAACTAACTATGGCTACACCTTC.